These T cell receptor beta chains were read from a single sample in a study of T cells expressing NK-cell markers. TCRdb reprocessed the 5' RACE reads and stores each CDR3 protein as one record, lacking DNA. The sample spans 200,000 to 300,000 distinct CDR3 sequences; the ten largest clones claim about 4%. What was sequenced was blood T cells: a sorted CD56 or NKG2C T cell subset, CD4+ or CD8+ T cells, or bulk PBMC T cells (not recorded which). These receptors originate from a woman aged 18 to 75 in good health. Both conserved end residues are part of each CDR3.

J gene: TRBJ1-5; V gene: TRBV7-2; CDR3 length: 13; CDR3 protein: CASSLADSQPQHF
J gene: TRBJ2-4; V gene: TRBV4-3; CDR3 length: 17; CDR3 protein: CASSPVVPSGGTANQYF
J gene: TRBJ2-5; V gene: TRBV6-6; CDR3 length: 13; CDR3 protein: CASRETGTETQYF
J gene: TRBJ1-6; V gene: TRBV4-2; CDR3 length: 19; CDR3 protein: CASSPRSFRTGTNNSPLHF
J gene: TRBJ2-3; V gene: TRBV14; CDR3 length: 16; CDR3 protein: CASSYFGGFKADTQYF
J gene: TRBJ1-1; V gene: TRBV7-2; CDR3 length: 14; CDR3 protein: CASSLGDRVTEAFF
J gene: TRBJ2-5; V gene: TRBV5-4; CDR3 length: 14; CDR3 protein: CASSLGSGAGTQYF
J gene: TRBJ2-1; V gene: TRBV10-3; CDR3 length: 13; CDR3 protein: CAISALEGSEQFF
J gene: TRBJ1-1; V gene: TRBV7-3; CDR3 length: 15; CDR3 protein: CASSLNGQGNTEAFF
J gene: TRBJ2-7; V gene: TRBV20-1; CDR3 length: 11; CDR3 protein: CSVFKSYEQYF
J gene: TRBJ2-7; V gene: TRBV12-3/TRBV12-4; CDR3 length: 12; CDR3 protein: CASSLRGYEQYF
J gene: TRBJ2-4; V gene: TRBV11-2; CDR3 length: 15; CDR3 protein: CASSPPGLIKNIQYF
J gene: TRBJ2-7; V gene: TRBV20-1; CDR3 length: 14; CDR3 protein: CSALRGQGGGEQYF
J gene: TRBJ2-7; V gene: TRBV12-3/TRBV12-4; CDR3 length: 13; CDR3 protein: CASRMSGSYEQYF
J gene: TRBJ2-2; V gene: TRBV5-1; CDR3 length: 15; CDR3 protein: CASSLGTSGVRELFF
J gene: TRBJ1-1; V gene: TRBV18; CDR3 length: 15; CDR3 protein: CASSPIQGQDTEAFF
J gene: TRBJ2-7; V gene: TRBV5-1; CDR3 length: 12; CDR3 protein: CASSYIGGEQYF
J gene: TRBJ2-2; V gene: TRBV20-1; CDR3 length: 15; CDR3 protein: CSAATSGGVTGELFF
J gene: TRBJ2-1; V gene: TRBV4-1; CDR3 length: 16; CDR3 protein: CASSQGPPSGYNEQFF
J gene: TRBJ2-1; V gene: TRBV7-2; CDR3 length: 15; CDR3 protein: CASSIRGTSSNEQFF
J gene: TRBJ1-6; V gene: TRBV3-1; CDR3 length: 18; CDR3 protein: CASSQRGLRAVGVSPLHF
J gene: TRBJ2-7; V gene: TRBV7-6; CDR3 length: 17; CDR3 protein: CASSLAHAPGQPYEQYF
J gene: TRBJ2-3; V gene: TRBV7-2; CDR3 length: 13; CDR3 protein: CASSSGVFDTQYF
J gene: TRBJ2-3; V gene: TRBV7-3; CDR3 length: 19; CDR3 protein: CASSLRPLMGEGGGDTQYF
J gene: TRBJ1-1; V gene: TRBV7-2; CDR3 length: 14; CDR3 protein: CASSSQTGGIEAFF
J gene: TRBJ1-2; V gene: TRBV10-2; CDR3 length: 16; CDR3 protein: CASSESVRLVGSGYTF
J gene: TRBJ1-5; V gene: TRBV29-1; CDR3 length: 12; CDR3 protein: CSVGGSNQPQHF
J gene: TRBJ1-1; V gene: TRBV19; CDR3 length: 12; CDR3 protein: CASRGRVTEAFF
J gene: TRBJ1-1; V gene: TRBV19; CDR3 length: 13; CDR3 protein: CASSIGQGTEAFF
J gene: TRBJ2-4; V gene: TRBV12-3/TRBV12-4; CDR3 length: 15; CDR3 protein: CASSLRPDRGNIQYF
J gene: TRBJ2-3; V gene: TRBV6-5; CDR3 length: 14; CDR3 protein: CASSYVNLGDTQYF
J gene: TRBJ1-2; V gene: TRBV20-1; CDR3 length: 16; CDR3 protein: CSAPPGRGRPNYGYTF
J gene: TRBJ2-2; V gene: TRBV7-7; CDR3 length: 14; CDR3 protein: CASSGDRETGELFF
J gene: TRBJ1-6; V gene: TRBV7-2; CDR3 length: 18; CDR3 protein: CASSLASSHIIPNSPLHF
J gene: TRBJ2-2; V gene: TRBV25-1; CDR3 length: 15; CDR3 protein: CASKPDRGGTGELFF
J gene: TRBJ2-3; V gene: TRBV5-1; CDR3 length: 17; CDR3 protein: CASSSLGVGPSTDTQYF
J gene: TRBJ2-1; V gene: TRBV18; CDR3 length: 13; CDR3 protein: CASSPPAGDEQFF
J gene: TRBJ2-5; V gene: TRBV29-1; CDR3 length: 14; CDR3 protein: CSLKNRGRQETQYF
J gene: TRBJ2-1; V gene: TRBV6-1; CDR3 length: 14; CDR3 protein: CAISPGWALNEQFF
J gene: TRBJ2-3; V gene: TRBV28; CDR3 length: 13; CDR3 protein: CANRGAHTDTQYF
J gene: TRBJ1-5; V gene: TRBV18; CDR3 length: 14; CDR3 protein: CASSGTDSNQPQHF
J gene: TRBJ2-5; V gene: TRBV10-3; CDR3 length: 13; CDR3 protein: CAIGLAVEETQYF
J gene: TRBJ2-6; V gene: TRBV5-1; CDR3 length: 14; CDR3 protein: CASSFLGTNSFPTF
J gene: TRBJ1-5; V gene: TRBV20-1; CDR3 length: 13; CDR3 protein: CSAPGQYNQPQHF
J gene: TRBJ1-1; V gene: TRBV5-5; CDR3 length: 18; CDR3 protein: CASSLGLLGGGLNPEAFF
J gene: TRBJ1-2; V gene: TRBV12-3/TRBV12-4; CDR3 length: 14; CDR3 protein: CASSLGARAAGYTF
J gene: TRBJ2-2; V gene: TRBV5-1; CDR3 length: 15; CDR3 protein: CASSLARGNTGELFF
J gene: TRBJ1-1; V gene: TRBV20-1; CDR3 length: 14; CDR3 protein: CSARVRGKTTEAFF
J gene: TRBJ2-7; V gene: TRBV12-3/TRBV12-4; CDR3 length: 13; CDR3 protein: CASVDLSGGEQYF
J gene: TRBJ1-1; V gene: TRBV18; CDR3 length: 13; CDR3 protein: CASSPPTNTEAFF
J gene: TRBJ2-1; V gene: TRBV20-1; CDR3 length: 12; CDR3 protein: CSAREKGNEQFF
J gene: TRBJ2-4; V gene: TRBV28; CDR3 length: 15; CDR3 protein: CASSSPDLAKNIQYF
J gene: TRBJ1-1; V gene: TRBV18; CDR3 length: 12; CDR3 protein: CASSPGNSEAFF